The entry below gives a single T cell receptor beta chain sequence along with its context. This entry comes from a study of Ad26.COV2.S vaccination and SARS-CoV-2 variants. Libraries were prepared by immunoSEQ multiplex PCR; TCRdb keeps only in-frame clonotypes and omits some of them. Of about 350,000 clones listed, 75% to 90% were seen once; the top ten hold about 10%. Treatment of the sample: some 20 received Ad26.COV2.S at low or high dose, single or two shots; roughly five received placebo; per-sample allocation not given. The samples were gathered on day 63 after the first injection of vaccine or placebo. Donor was an adult aged 18-55 years in Boston. The CDR3 consists of 15 residues. The germline gives CDR1 MDHEN, CDR2 SYDVKM. Trimming cost V 7 bases and J 3 bases, with 19 bases left between them.

The sequences come from peripheral blood, collected in a trial of Ad26.COV2.S vaccine versus placebo. The chain carries TRBV28 and TRBJ2-7; the D gene is possibly TRBD1 (6 bases). This clonotype originated in a person between 18 and 60 years old who received the Ad26.COV2.S COVID-19 vaccine or a placebo. This CDR3 is CASTLGLQGSYEQYF. The CDR3 bases are TGTGCCAGCACCTTGGGGCTACAGGGCAGCTACGAGCAGTACTTC. Complete variable domain (other parts from reference TRBV28 and TRBJ2-7): DVKVTQSSRYLVKRTGEKVFLECVQDMDHENMFWYRQDPGLGLRLIYFSYDVKMKEKGDIPEGYSVSREKKERFSLILESASTNQTSMYLCASTLGLQGSYEQYFGPGTRLTVT.